This T cell receptor beta chain was captured by sequencing in a study of cytomegalovirus exposure and HLA in healthy donors. Germline CDR1 reads SGHTA; CDR2 reads FQGTGA. The CDR3 runs to 15 residues. The V end lost 0 bases, the J end lost 8 bases, and 16 bases lay between the germline ends. The PCR employed 60 Vbeta primers together with 13 Jbeta primers. Measured with immunoSEQ multiplex PCR; TCRdb has only the in-frame clones, and not every one. The profile shows 65,000 to 100,000 clones, about 70% of them singletons. This rearrangement joins TRBV7-3 to TRBJ1-2, with D hard to call. The TCR sequence derives from a man aged 35 to 55 in good health and CMV-seronegative. The sequencing sample was made of PBMCs. CDR3 sequence: CASSLTIRGERGYTF. The CDR3 DNA reads as TGTGCCAGCAGCTTAACTATTCGCGGGGAACGGGGCTACACCTTC.